This TCR beta chain emerged from a study of control samples from healthy donors and cancer patients. Germline V gives CDR1 SGHTA, CDR2 FQGNSA. CDR3 length: 15 residues. J lost 0 bases, V lost 4 bases, and 2 bases had no gene match. Data came from immunoSEQ multiplex PCR; TCRdb stores just in-frame clones and leaves some out. The sample gives about 120,000 clones, around 88% of which show up once; about 3.2% is in the top ten. The chain employs TRBV7-2 and TRBJ2-1, with TRBD1 identical over 8 bases. The sample taken for sequencing was blood. The clonotype was recovered from a man aged 35-49 years in good health. DNA for the CDR3: TGTGCCAGCAGCTCGGACAGGGACTCCTACAATGAGCAGTTCTTC. Translation gives CASSSDRDSYNEQFF.